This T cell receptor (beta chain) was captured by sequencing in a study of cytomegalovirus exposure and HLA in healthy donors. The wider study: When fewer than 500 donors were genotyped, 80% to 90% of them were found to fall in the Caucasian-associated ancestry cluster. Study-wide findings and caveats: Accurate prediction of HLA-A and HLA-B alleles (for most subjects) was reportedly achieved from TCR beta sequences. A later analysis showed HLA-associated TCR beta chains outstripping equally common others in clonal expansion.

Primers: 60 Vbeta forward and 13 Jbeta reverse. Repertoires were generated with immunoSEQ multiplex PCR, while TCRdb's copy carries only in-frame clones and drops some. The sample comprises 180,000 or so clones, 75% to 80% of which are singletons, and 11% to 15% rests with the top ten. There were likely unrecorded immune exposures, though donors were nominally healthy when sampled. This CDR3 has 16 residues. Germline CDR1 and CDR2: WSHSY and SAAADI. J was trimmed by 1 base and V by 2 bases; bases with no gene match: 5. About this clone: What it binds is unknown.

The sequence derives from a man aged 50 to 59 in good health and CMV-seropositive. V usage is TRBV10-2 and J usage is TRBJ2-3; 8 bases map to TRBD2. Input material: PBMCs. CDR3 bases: TGCGCCAGCAGTGAGGTGATTAGCGGGGGCACAGATACGCAGTATTTT. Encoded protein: CASSEVISGGTDTQYF.